This T cell receptor beta chain was sequenced during a study of blood T cell repertoires in COVID-19. Measured with immunoSEQ multiplex PCR; TCRdb has only the in-frame clones, and not every one. Among about 160,000 clones listed, about 80% were seen once. Material: peripheral blood. The sequence derives from a man in his 60s with acute or convalescent COVID-19.

CDR3 sequence (DNA): TGTGCCAGTAGTATAACTAGCGGGGGCAAAAACATTCAGTACTTC. It encodes CASSITSGGKNIQYF. The chain is built from TRBV19 and TRBJ2-4, with 11 bases identical to TRBD2. V lost 2 bases, J lost 3 bases, and 0 bases stayed unmatched. Germline assignment: CDR1 LNHDA and CDR2 SQIVND (reference sequence). This CDR3 has 15 amino acids.